One sample yielded the 2 T cell receptor beta chains listed below, sequenced in a study of persistence of HIV-infected CD4 T cells (dated by TCRdb to the early 2020s). The intended sense of this specimen's treatment or condition label: suppressive antiretroviral therapy. A pool of overlapping HIV-1 Gag 15-mer peptides, at about 1 ug per peptide per mL, was used to stimulate the cells. Memory CD4+ T cells that did not respond, being CD40L-negative, CD69-negative and CD45RO-high, were sorted as memory populations depleted of antigen-responding cells. Antigens for these TCRs are unknown. The immunoSEQ hsTCRB assay version 4 in survey mode was used to sequence TCRbeta repertoires from genomic DNA. TCRdb re-hosts the immuneACCESS table, in-frame sequences only. Its copies lack some clones; in the studies checked, an unresolved V gene accounts for under half of them, and the cause for the rest is not known. This sample comprises just over 40,000 clones, about 84% of them detected only once. The ten largest clones add up to around 14% of the sample.

The sequenced sample was CD4+ T cells sorted from PBMCs after approximately 19-hour stimulation, obtained from a patient who received antiretroviral therapy. Taken with the paper, the label for cell subset or site translates to: CD40L-CD69- CD45RO-high memory CD4 T cells not responding to Gag peptides. The receptor set was obtained from an adult man with HIV who was CMV-seropositive.

The V and J genes are TRBV10-1 and TRBJ2-2, with D maybe TRBD1 (6 bases). The ends were cut back, 6 bases at V and 7 bases at J, with 18 bases in the middle. This CDR3 has 15 residues. Germline-derived CDR1 and CDR2 are WNHNN and SYGVQD (reference sequence). This chain's CDR3 is CASSTGTSGSGELFF. The CDR3 DNA reads as TGCGCCAGCAGCACCGGGACATCGGGAAGCGGGGAGCTGTTTTTT.

This clone was recorded only once. The rearrangement links TRBV2 to TRBJ2-5, with a weak D call TRBD1 (5 bases). This CDR3 region has 11 residues. The germline gives CDR1 SNHLY, CDR2 FYNNEI. The V end was cut by 8 bases, the J end by 5 bases, with 9 bases between. CDR3 sequence (DNA): TGTGCCAGCGCCAAGGGGGAGACCCAGTACTTC. Residues: CASAKGETQYF.